This entry describes one T cell receptor beta chain. Its antigen remains unknown. This CDR3 is 15 amino acids long. V lost 6 bases to trimming and J lost 6 bases, with 21 bases between them. Germline values: CDR1 DFQATT, CDR2 SNEGSKA (reference sequence). This record comes from a study of post-analysis software for immune sequencing data. Built from TCR beta cDNA, the libraries had unique molecular identifiers in them. One entry per CDR3 protein, called by TCRdb with MiXCR from the PCR reads. This table has about 540,000 distinct CDR3 sequences, around a third appearing once. Findings and caveats of the study: Controls showed lower frequencies than patients for five TRBV segments, and TRBV5-6, TRBV5-1 and TRBV20-1 were among these. Significantly lower normalized Chao1 diversity was found in patients with multiple sclerosis relative to controls.

This receptor was obtained from a girl aged 2 to 17 with multiple sclerosis. Sequencing was done on a sample of blood. The rearrangement joins TRBV20-1 to TRBJ1-3, with D uncertain. The DNA for the CDR3 is TGCAGTGCAACAGCCAGGCCGGGCCTACCAAACACCATATATTTT. Protein: CSATARPGLPNTIYF.